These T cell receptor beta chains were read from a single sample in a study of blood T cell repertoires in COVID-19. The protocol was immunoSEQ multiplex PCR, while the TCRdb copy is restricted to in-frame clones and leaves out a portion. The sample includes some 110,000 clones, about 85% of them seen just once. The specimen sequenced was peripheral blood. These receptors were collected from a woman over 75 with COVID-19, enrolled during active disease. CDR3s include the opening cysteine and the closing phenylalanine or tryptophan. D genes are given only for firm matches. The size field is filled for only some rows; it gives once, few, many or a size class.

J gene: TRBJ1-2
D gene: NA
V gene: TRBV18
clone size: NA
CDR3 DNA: TGTGCCAGCTCACCAAGCATATTAATCAACTATGGCTACACCTTC
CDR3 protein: CASSPSILINYGYTF

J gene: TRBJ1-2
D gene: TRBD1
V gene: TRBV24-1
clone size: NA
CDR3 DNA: TGTGCCACCAGTGAACACAGGGGGGACTATGGCTACACCTTC
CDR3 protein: CATSEHRGDYGYTF

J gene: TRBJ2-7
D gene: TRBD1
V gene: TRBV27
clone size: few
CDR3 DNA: TGTGCCAGCAGTACCCGGGACAGGCTTTACGAGCAGTACTTC
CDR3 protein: CASSTRDRLYEQYF

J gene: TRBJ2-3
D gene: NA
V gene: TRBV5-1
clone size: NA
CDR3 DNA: TGCGCCAGCAGCTTGGAGAGGACTAGCACAGATACGCAGTATTTT
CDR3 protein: CASSLERTSTDTQYF

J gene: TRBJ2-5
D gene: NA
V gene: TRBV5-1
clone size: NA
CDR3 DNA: TGCGCCAGCAGATCAACCGAAGCGGGGACCCAGTACTTC
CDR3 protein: CASRSTEAGTQYF

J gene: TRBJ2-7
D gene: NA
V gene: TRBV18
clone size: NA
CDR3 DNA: TGTGCCAGCTCACCACCCGACAGAGCCGACGAGCAGTACTTC
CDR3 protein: CASSPPDRADEQYF

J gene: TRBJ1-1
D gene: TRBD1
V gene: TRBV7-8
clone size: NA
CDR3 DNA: TGTGCCAGCGGACAGGGGTACACTGAAGCTTTCTTT
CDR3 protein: CASGQGYTEAFF

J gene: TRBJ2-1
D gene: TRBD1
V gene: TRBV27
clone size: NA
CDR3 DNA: TGTGCCAGCAGTTTATATCTTCTTCGGACAGGCGAAACCTACAATGAGCAGTTCTTC
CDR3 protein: CASSLYLLRTGETYNEQFF

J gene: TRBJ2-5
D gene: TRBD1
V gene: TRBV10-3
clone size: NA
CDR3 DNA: TGTGCCATCAGTGAGTCGAGGACAGGGATCGGAGAGACCCAGTACTTC
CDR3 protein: CAISESRTGIGETQYF

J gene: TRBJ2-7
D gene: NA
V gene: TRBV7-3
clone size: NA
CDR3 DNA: TGTGCCAGCAGCTGTCCGGGACATTTCTCCTACGAGCAGTACTTC
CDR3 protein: CASSCPGHFSYEQYF

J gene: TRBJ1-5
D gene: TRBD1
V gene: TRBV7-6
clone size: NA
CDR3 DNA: TGTGCCAGCAGTCCTGGGACAGGGGGCTATCAGCCCCAGCATTTT
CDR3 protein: CASSPGTGGYQPQHF

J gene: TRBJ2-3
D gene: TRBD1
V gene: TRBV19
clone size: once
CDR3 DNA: TGTGCCAGTAGCAGACAGGGGATGGAAGATACGCAGTATTTT
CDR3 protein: CASSRQGMEDTQYF

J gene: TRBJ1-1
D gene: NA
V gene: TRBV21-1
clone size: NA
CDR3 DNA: TGTGCCAGCAGCAAATCCGGCGACAACGATAGTGAAGCTTTCTTT
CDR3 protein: CASSKSGDNDSEAFF

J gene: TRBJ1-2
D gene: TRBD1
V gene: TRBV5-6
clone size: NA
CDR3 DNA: TGTGCCAGCAGCTCAAACCTCAGGGGGCGAGCTAACTATGGCTACACCTTC
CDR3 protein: CASSSNLRGRANYGYTF

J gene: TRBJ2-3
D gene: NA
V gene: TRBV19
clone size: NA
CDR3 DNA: TGTGCCAGTAGTCCGGGACAACCTAAGCAGTATTTT
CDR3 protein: CASSPGQPKQYF